This TCR beta chain was sequenced for a study of T cell changes during pregnancy in multiple sclerosis (dated 2019 in TCRdb). About the investigation overall: The study looked at changes in the T cell repertoire across pregnancy in women with multiple sclerosis.

Library creation used the immunoSEQ multiplex PCR assay. TCRdb carries this immuneACCESS record with in-frame sequences only. Its versions omit some clonotypes, under half of them owing to an unresolved V gene in the studies checked, with the rest unexplained. The sample table holds almost 35,000 clones, of which 75% to 95% were seen once. The ten top clones hold 9.5% to 15% of the sample. As encoded in the germline V gene, CDR1 is ENHRY while CDR2 is SYGVKD. Ends trimmed: V by 7 bases, J by 2 bases; bases unmatched to a gene: 4. The CDR3 goes from the cysteine to the phenylalanine over 14 residues. Here the CDR3 DNA is all that survives: 42 bases in frame from base 1. To note about this clone: What this receptor recognizes is not known. One base away there is no much larger clone; base qualities are not given.

Here the chain combines TRBV10-3 and TRBJ1-2, with 10 central nucleotides matching TRBD1. The origin of this receptor is a female donor with multiple sclerosis, enrolled in a pregnancy study. Sample: CD8+ T cells from peripheral blood mononuclear cells, taken in the first trimester of pregnancy. CDR3 region: CAINSGQGNYGYTF. The bases read TGTGCCATCAACTCGGGACAGGGGAACTATGGCTACACCTTC.